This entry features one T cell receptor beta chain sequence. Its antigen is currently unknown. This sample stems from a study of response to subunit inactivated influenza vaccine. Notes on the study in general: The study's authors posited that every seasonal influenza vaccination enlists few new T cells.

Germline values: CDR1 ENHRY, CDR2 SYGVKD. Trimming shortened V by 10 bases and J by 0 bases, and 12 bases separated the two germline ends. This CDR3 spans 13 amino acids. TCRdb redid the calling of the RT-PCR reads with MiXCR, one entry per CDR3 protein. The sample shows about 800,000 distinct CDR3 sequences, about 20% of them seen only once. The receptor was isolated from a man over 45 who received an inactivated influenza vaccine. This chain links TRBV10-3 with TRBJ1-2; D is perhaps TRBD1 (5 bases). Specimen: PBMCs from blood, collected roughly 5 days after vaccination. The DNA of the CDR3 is TGTGCCACCGGGACTGGAGCTAACTATGGCTACACCTTC. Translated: CATGTGANYGYTF.